This TCR beta chain was identified in a study of OX40 agonist ivuxolimab in advanced cancers. Study-level background: Partial responses occurred in three patients (one hepatocellular carcinoma, two cutaneous melanoma).

The method was immunoSEQ multiplex PCR; TCRdb's version includes in-frame clones alone and lacks a portion of them. The top ten clones hold around 1.5% of a sample with around 62,000 clones, 80% to 90% of them seen once. Trimming stripped 5 bases from V and 4 bases from J, with 15 bases between. The germline V gene encodes CDR1 SGHRS and CDR2 YFSETQ. The CDR3 is 14 residues long. The chain has TRBV5-1 and TRBJ1-1, with a possible D match to TRBD1 (5 bases). Sample: CD4+ or CD8+ T cells sorted from blood, taken in a trial of the OX40 agonist ivuxolimab. The source of this sequence is an adult with an advanced solid tumor such as melanoma, head and neck, liver or kidney cancer. DNA for the CDR3: TGCGCCAGCAGTCGAGGGGTCAGGCCCACTGAAGCTTTCTTT. Translation gives CASSRGVRPTEAFF.